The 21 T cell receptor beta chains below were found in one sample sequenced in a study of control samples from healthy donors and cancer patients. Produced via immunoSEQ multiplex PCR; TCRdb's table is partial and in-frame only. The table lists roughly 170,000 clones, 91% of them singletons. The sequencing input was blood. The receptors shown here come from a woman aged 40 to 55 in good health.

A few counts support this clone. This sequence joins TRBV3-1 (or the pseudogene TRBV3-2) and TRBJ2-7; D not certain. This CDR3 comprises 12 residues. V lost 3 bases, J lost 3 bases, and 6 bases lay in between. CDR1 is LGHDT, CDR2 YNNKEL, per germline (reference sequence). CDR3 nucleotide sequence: TGTGCCAGCAGCCAGGCCGGCTACGAGCAGTACTTC. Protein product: CASSQAGYEQYF.

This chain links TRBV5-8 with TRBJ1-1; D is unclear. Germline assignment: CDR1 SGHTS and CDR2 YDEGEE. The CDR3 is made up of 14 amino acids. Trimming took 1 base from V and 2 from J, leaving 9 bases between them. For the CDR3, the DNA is TGTGCCAGCAGCTTGTGGCTGAGCAACACTGAAGCTTTCTTT. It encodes CASSLWLSNTEAFF.

In nucleotides, the CDR3 is TGTGCCAGCTCACTCGAGGTTTTACAGGGAGCTAACTATGGCTACACCTTC. Its translation is CASSLEVLQGANYGYTF. The chain couples TRBV18 to TRBJ1-2, with D possibly being TRBD1 (6 bases). The CDR3 runs to 17 residues. Trimming left V 4 bases short and J 0 bases short, with 18 bases between. Looked up from germline, CDR1 is KGHSH and CDR2 is LQKENI.

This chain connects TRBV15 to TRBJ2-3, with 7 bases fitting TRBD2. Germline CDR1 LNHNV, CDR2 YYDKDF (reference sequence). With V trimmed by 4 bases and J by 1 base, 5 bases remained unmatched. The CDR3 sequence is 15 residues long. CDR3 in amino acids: CATSISGDRTDTQYF. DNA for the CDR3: TGTGCCACCAGCATCAGCGGGGACCGCACAGATACGCAGTATTTT.

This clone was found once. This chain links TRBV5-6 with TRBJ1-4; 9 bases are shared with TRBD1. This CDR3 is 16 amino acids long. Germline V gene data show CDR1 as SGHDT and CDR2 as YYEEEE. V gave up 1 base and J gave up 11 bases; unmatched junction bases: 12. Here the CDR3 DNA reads TGTGCCAGCAGCTTGAACTCACAGGGGGCCGTGGAGAAACTGTTTTTT. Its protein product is CASSLNSQGAVEKLFF.

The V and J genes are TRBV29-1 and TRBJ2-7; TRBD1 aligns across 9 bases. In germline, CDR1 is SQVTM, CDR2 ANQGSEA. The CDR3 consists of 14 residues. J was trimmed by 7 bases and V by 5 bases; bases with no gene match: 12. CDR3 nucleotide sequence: TGCAGCGTTCACAACGGGACAGGGTTAAGGGAGCAGTACTTC. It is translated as CSVHNGTGLREQYF.

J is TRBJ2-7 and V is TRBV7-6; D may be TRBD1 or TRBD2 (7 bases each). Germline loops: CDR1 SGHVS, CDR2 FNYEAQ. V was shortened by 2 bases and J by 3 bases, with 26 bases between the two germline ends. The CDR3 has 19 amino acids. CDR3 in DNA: TGTGCCAGCAGCTTATACATCCCCCCAGGGGGGGGACAGCGCTACGAGCAGTACTTC. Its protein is CASSLYIPPGGGQRYEQYF.

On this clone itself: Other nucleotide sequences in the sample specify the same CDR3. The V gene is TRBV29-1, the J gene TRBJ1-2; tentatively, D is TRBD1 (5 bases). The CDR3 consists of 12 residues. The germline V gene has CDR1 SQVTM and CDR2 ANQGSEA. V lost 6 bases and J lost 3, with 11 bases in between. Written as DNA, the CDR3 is TGCAGCGTCGGAAGGGGTGACTATGGCTACACCTTC. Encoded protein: CSVGRGDYGYTF.

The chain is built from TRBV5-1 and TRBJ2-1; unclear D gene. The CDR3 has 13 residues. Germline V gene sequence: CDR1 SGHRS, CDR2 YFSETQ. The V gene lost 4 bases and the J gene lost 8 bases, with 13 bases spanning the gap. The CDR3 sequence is CASSLSFMDEQFF. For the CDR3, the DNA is TGCGCCAGCAGCCTTTCCTTTATGGATGAGCAGTTCTTC. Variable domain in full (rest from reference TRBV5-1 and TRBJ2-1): KAGVTQTPRYLIKTRGQQVTLSCSPISGHRSVSWYQQTPGQGLQFLFEYFSETQRNKGNFPGRFSGRQFSNSRSEMNVSTLELGDSALYLCASSLSFMDEQFFGPGTRLTVL.

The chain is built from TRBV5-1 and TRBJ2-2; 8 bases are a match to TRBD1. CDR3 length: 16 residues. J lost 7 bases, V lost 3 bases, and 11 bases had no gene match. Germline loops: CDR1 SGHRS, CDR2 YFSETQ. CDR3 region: CASSYDSQGVGGELFF. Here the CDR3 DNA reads TGCGCCAGCAGCTACGATTCACAGGGGGTAGGCGGGGAGCTGTTTTTT.

The CDR3 is CASVVFGQETQYF. The DNA of the CDR3 is TGTGCCAGCGTCGTATTCGGCCAAGAGACCCAGTACTTC. The J gene is TRBJ2-5, the V gene TRBV5-8; no definite D call. V was cut by 7 bases and J by 1 base, with 11 bases left in between. CDR1 SGHTS and CDR2 YDEGEE come from the germline V gene. The CDR3 covers 13 residues.

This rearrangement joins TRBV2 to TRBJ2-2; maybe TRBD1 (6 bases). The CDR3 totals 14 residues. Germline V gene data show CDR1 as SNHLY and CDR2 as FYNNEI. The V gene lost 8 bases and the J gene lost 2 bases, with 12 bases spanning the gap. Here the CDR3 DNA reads TGTGCCAGCTCCGGGACACAAAACACCGGGGAGCTGTTTTTT. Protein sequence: CASSGTQNTGELFF. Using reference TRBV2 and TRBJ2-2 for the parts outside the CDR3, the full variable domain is EPEVTQTPSHQVTQMGQEVILRCVPISNHLYFYWYRQILGQKVEFLVSFYNNEISEKSEIFDDQFSVERPDGSNFTLKIRSTKLEDSAMYFCASSGTQNTGELFFGEGSRLTVL.

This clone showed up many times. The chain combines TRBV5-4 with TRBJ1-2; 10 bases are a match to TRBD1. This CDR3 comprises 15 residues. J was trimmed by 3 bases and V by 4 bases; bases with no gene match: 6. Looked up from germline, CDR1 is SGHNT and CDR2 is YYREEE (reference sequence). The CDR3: CASSTKTGGDYGYTF. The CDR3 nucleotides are TGTGCCAGCAGCACCAAGACAGGGGGCGACTATGGCTACACCTTC.

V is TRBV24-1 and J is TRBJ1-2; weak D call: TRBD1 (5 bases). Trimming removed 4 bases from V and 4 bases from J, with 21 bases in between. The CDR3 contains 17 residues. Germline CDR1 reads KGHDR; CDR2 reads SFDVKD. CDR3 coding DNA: TGTGCCACCAGTGACCCGCACGAGGGACCTGAGGGCTATGGCTACACCTTC. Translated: CATSDPHEGPEGYGYTF.

CDR3 residues: CASSLGEDTEAFF. DNA for the CDR3: TGCGCCAGCAGCTTGGGGGAGGACACTGAAGCTTTCTTT. V and J are TRBV5-1 and TRBJ1-1, with D unresolved. The V gene lost 0 bases and the J gene lost 3 bases, with 6 bases spanning the gap. Germline CDR1 and CDR2: SGHRS and YFSETQ. CDR3 length: 13 residues.

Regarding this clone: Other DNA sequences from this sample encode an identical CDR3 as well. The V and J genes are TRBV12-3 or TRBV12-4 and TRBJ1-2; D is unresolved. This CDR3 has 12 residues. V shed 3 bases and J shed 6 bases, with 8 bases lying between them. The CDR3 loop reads CASSFMVDGYTF. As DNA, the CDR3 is TGTGCCAGCAGTTTTATGGTTGATGGCTACACCTTC.

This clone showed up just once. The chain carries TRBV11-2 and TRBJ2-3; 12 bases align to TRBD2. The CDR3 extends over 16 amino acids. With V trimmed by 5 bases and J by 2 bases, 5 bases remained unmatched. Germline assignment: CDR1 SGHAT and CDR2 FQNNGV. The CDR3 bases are TGTGCCAGCAGCCAAAGACTAGCGGGGGCCACAGATACGCAGTATTTT. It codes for CASSQRLAGATDTQYF.

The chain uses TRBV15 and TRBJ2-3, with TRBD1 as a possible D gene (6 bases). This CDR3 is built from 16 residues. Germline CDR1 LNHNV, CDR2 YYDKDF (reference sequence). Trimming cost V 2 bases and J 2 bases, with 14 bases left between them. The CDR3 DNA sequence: TGTGCCACCAGCAGAACAAGGAGACAGGCCACAGATACGCAGTATTTT. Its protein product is CATSRTRRQATDTQYF.

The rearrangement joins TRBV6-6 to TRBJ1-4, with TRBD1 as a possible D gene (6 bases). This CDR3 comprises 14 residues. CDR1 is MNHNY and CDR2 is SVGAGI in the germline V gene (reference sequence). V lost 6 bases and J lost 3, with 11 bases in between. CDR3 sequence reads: CASRQGSANEKLFF. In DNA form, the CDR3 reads TGTGCCAGCAGACAGGGATCGGCTAATGAAAAACTGTTTTTT.

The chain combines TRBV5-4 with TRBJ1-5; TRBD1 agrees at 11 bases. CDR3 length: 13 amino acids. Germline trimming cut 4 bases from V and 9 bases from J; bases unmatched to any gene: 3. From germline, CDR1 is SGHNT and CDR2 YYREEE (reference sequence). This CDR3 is CASSADRGPPQHF. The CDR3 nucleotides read TGTGCCAGCAGCGCGGACAGGGGGCCGCCCCAGCATTTT. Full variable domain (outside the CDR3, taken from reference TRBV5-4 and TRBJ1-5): ETGVTQSPTHLIKTRGQQVTLRCSSQSGHNTVSWYQQALGQGPQFIFQYYREEENGRGNFPPRFSGLQFPNYSSELNVNALELDDSALYLCASSADRGPPQHFGDGTRLSIL.

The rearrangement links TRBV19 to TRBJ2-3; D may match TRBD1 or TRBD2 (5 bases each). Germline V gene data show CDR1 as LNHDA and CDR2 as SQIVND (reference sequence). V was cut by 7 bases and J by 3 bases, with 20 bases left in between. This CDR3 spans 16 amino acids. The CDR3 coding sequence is TGTGCCAGTAAGAATCAACGGCAGGGAGCAACAGATACGCAGTATTTT. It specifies CASKNQRQGATDTQYF.